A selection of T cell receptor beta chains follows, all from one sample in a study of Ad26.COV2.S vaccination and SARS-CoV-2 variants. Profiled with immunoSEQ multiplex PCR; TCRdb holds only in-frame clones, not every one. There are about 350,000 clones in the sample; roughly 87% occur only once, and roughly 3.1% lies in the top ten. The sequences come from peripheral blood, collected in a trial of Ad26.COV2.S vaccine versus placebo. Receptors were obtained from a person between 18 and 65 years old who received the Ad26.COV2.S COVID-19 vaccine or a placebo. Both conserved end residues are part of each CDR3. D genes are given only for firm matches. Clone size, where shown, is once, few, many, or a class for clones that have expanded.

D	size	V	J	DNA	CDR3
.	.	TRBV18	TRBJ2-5	TGTGCCAGCTCACCACGTGGGGCGAAAGAGACCCAGTACTTC	CASSPRGAKETQYF
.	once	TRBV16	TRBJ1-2	TGTGCCAGCAGCCAATCAGGTGGGATAAACTATGGCTACACCTTC	CASSQSGGINYGYTF
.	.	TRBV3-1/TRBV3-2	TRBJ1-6	TGTGCCAGCAGCCAAGATTTTTGGGGCAATTCACCCCTCCACTTT	CASSQDFWGNSPLHF
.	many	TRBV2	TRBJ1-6	TGTGCCAGCAGTGAAGTCAGGTCGAGTAATTCACCCCTCCACTTT	CASSEVRSSNSPLHF
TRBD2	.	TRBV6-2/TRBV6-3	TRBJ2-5	TGTGCCAGCAGTTACCGGCCGCGGCGACTAGCGGGGAATACCCAGTACTTC	CASSYRPRRLAGNTQYF
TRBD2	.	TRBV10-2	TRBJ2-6	TGCGCCAGTATGATGCCTAGCGGGGCTGGCTCTGGGGCCAACGTCCTGACTTTC	CASMMPSGAGSGANVLTF
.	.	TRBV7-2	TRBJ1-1	TGTGCCAGCAGCTTAATCCACACTGAAGCTTTCTTT	CASSLIHTEAFF
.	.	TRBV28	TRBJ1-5	TGTGCCAGCAGTTTTTATGGAGCCAACCGACGGGTCCAGGGGAATCAGCCCCAGCATTTT	CASSFYGANRRVQGNQPQHF
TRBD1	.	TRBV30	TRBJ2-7	TGTGCCTGGAGTGTAGCAGGGGGCTACGAGCAGTACTTC	CAWSVAGGYEQYF
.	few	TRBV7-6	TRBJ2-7	TGTGCCAGCAGCTTAATGGGAGGCGAGCAGTACTTC	CASSLMGGEQYF
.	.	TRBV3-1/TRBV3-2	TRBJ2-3	TGTGCCAGCAGCCAAGCGGACAGCACAGATACGCAGTATTTT	CASSQADSTDTQYF
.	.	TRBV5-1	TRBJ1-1	TGCGCCAGCAGCTTGGCAATGGGGTCCACTGAAGCTTTCTTT	CASSLAMGSTEAFF
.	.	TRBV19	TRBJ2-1	TGTGCCAGTAGTATAATTGGTTCCTACAATGAGCAGTTCTTC	CASSIIGSYNEQFF
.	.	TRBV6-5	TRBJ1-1	TGTGCCAGCATGGCCAGGGGAGGGGCTGAAGCTTTCTTT	CASMARGGAEAFF
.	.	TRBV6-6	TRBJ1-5	TGTGCCAGCAGTCGACATATGGGGGACCTCAATCAGCCCCAGCATTTT	CASSRHMGDLNQPQHF
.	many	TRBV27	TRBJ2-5	TGTGCCAGCAGTCCCAGAGTAGTGAACCAAGAGACCCAGTACTTC	CASSPRVVNQETQYF
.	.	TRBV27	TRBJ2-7	TGTGCCAGCAAGGAATGGGGAATCGACGAGCAGTACTTC	CASKEWGIDEQYF
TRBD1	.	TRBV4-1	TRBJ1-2	TGCGCCAGCAGCCGTAGCAGGGGGACCTATGGCTACACCTTC	CASSRSRGTYGYTF
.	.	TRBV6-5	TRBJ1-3	TGTGCCAGCAGTTTGGATGTGGGTGGAAACACCATATATTTT	CASSLDVGGNTIYF
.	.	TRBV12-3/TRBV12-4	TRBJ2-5	TGTGCCAGCAGTTCCTCGGGGGTGGAGACCCAGTACTTC	CASSSSGVETQYF
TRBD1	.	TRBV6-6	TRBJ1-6	TGTGCCAGCAGTTACCACAGGGGGCCCCTGGGGTCACCCCTCCACTTT	CASSYHRGPLGSPLHF
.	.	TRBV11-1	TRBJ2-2	TGTGCCAGCAGCTTAGCTTTATGGGTGAACACCGGGGAGCTGTTTTTT	CASSLALWVNTGELFF
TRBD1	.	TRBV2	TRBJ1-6	TGTGCCAGCAGTAGAGACAGGGCTATCCACTTT	CASSRDRAIHF
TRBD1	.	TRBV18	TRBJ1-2	TGTGCCAGCTCACCAAGTTCTGGTTCAGGGGGCTATGGCTACACCTTC	CASSPSSGSGGYGYTF
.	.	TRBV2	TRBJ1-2	TGTGCCATCCTAACCCCGGGACATTTAAACTATGGCTACACCTTC	CAILTPGHLNYGYTF
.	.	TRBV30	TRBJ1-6	TGTGCCTGGAGTGTGGCGAAGAAGTCACCCCTCCACTTT	CAWSVAKKSPLHF
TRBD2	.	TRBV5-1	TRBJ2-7	TGCGCCAGCAGCCCCTCTGGGGGGGAGGGTTACGAGCAGTACTTC	CASSPSGGEGYEQYF
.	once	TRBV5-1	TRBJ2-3	TGCGCCAGCAGCTTGGTCGGGGACTCTAGCACAGATACGCAGTATTTT	CASSLVGDSSTDTQYF
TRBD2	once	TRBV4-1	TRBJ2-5	TGCGCCAGCAGCCTTAGCGGGGGAGAGAGCCAAGAGACCCAGTACTTC	CASSLSGGESQETQYF
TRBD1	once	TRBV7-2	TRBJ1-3	TGTGCCAGCAGCTTAGACAGGGGGAAGGGAAACACCATATATTTT	CASSLDRGKGNTIYF
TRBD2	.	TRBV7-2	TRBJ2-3	TGTGCCAGCAGCTGGGTGCGAGGCGGGGGGAACACAGATACGCAGTATTTT	CASSWVRGGGNTDTQYF
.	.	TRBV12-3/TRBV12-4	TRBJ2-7	TGTGCCAGCAGTTTATCCGGGTCTGACGAGCAGTACTTC	CASSLSGSDEQYF
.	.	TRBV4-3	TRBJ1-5	TGCGCCAGCAGCCAAGATCAGGGCTACAATCAGCCCCAGCATTTT	CASSQDQGYNQPQHF
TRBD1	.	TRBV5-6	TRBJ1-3	TGTGCCAGCAGCTTGAGTCGTAGGGGGCTGGGAAACACCATATATTTT	CASSLSRRGLGNTIYF
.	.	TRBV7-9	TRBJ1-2	TGTGCCAGCAGCTTAGTAGGGGTTTATGGCTACACCTTC	CASSLVGVYGYTF
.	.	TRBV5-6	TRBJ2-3	TGTGCCAGCAGCTTCATCGGGCCCGCCGGCACAGATACGCAGTATTTT	CASSFIGPAGTDTQYF
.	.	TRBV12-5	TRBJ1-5	TGTGCTAGTGGACCCGACACCAGCAATCAGCCCCAGCATTTT	CASGPDTSNQPQHF
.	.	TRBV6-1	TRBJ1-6	TGTGCCAGCAGTGAACACGGTAATTCACCCCTCCACTTT	CASSEHGNSPLHF
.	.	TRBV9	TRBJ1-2	TGTGCCAGCAGCGTAGGGCACGACTATGGCTACACCTTC	CASSVGHDYGYTF
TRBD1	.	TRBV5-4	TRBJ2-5	TGTGCCAGCAGCTTGATAGTAGGGACAGGGGTGGAGACCCAGTACTTC	CASSLIVGTGVETQYF
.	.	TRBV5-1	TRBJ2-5	TGCGCCAGCAACTCTCAGGTCCTCCAAGAGACCCAGTACTTC	CASNSQVLQETQYF
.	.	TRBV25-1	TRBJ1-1	TGTGCCAGCAGTGAACGAGGGGGAGCGAACACTGAAGCTTTCTTT	CASSERGGANTEAFF
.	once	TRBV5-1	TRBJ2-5	TGCGCCAGCAGCCGAAGAGGGGATCTGGAGACCCAGTACTTC	CASSRRGDLETQYF
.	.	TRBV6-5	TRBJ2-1	TGTGCCAGCACCAGACTAGATTTTGGGAGTAATGAGCAGTTCTTC	CASTRLDFGSNEQFF
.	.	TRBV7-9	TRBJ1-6	TGTGCCAGCGAGAGCGGTTTAGTGGGAAATTCACCCCTCCACTTT	CASESGLVGNSPLHF
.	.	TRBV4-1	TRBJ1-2	TGCGCCAGCAGCCAACCCCCAATCGGGGTCTATGGCTACACCTTC	CASSQPPIGVYGYTF
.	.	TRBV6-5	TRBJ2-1	TGTGCCAGCAGAGCCCCGGGAAATGAGCAGTTCTTC	CASRAPGNEQFF
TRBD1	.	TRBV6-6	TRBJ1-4	TGTGCCAGCAGTTCGAACAGGGGAAAACTGTTTTTT	CASSSNRGKLFF
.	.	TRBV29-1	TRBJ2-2	TGCAGCGTTGAAGTTCAGGGCAGTAACACCGGGGAGCTGTTTTTT	CSVEVQGSNTGELFF
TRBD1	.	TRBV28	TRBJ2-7	TGTGCCAGCAGTCCCGGACAGGGGCGCTCATCCTACGAGCAGTACTTC	CASSPGQGRSSYEQYF
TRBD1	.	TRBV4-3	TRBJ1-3	TGCGCCAGCAGCCAGGGACAGAGCTCTGGAAACACCATATATTTT	CASSQGQSSGNTIYF
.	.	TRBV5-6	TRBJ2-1	TGTGCCAGCAGCTTGCAGGTGAGCTCCTACAATGAGCAGTTCTTC	CASSLQVSSYNEQFF
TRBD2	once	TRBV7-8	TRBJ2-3	TGTGCCAGCAGCTTAGCGGCGACTAGCGGGGGGACTAGCACAGATACGCAGTATTTT	CASSLAATSGGTSTDTQYF
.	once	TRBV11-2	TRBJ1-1	TGTGCCAGCAGCTTCCCAGGGAACACTGAAGCTTTCTTT	CASSFPGNTEAFF
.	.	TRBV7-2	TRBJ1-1	TGTGCCAGCAGCTTACGGTGGGGCACTGAAGCTTTCTTT	CASSLRWGTEAFF
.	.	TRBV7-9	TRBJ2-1	TGTGCCAGCAGCGCTGCCCTCAACAGCTTCTTC	CASSAALNSFF
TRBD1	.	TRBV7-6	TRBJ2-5	TGTGCCAGCAGCTACGGGACAGGTCCTGAGACCCAGTACTTC	CASSYGTGPETQYF